A selection of T cell receptor beta chains follows, all from one sample in a study of blood T cell repertoires in COVID-19. The protocol was immunoSEQ multiplex PCR, while the TCRdb copy is restricted to in-frame clones and leaves out a portion. Counted here are 170,000 or so clones, approximately 85% occurring once; the ten biggest clones make up more than 5%. The sample comprised PBMCs or T cells enriched from blood (not recorded which). The receptor source for this set is a man aged 35 to 55 who had recovered from COVID-19. The CDR3 runs from the conserved cysteine through the conserved F or W. The order of the fields is V gene, clone size, J gene, D gene, CDR3 protein, CDR3 DNA. D genes are given only for firm matches. A row's size may be missing; if present it is once, few, many or a size class.

v_call: TRBV19
clone_size: -
j_call: TRBJ2-1
d_call: TRBD1
cdr3_aa: CASTSGDRGRGNEQFF
cdr3_nt: TGTGCCAGTACCTCCGGTGACAGGGGGCGAGGGAATGAGCAGTTCTTC

v_call: TRBV6-1
clone_size: -
j_call: TRBJ1-6
d_call: -
cdr3_aa: CASSEQGENSPLHF
cdr3_nt: TGTGCCAGCAGTGAACAGGGCGAGAATTCACCCCTCCACTTT

v_call: TRBV19
clone_size: -
j_call: TRBJ1-1
d_call: -
cdr3_aa: CASRIGARNTEAFF
cdr3_nt: TGTGCCAGTAGGATCGGTGCTCGGAACACTGAAGCTTTCTTT

v_call: TRBV7-2
clone_size: -
j_call: TRBJ1-2
d_call: TRBD1
cdr3_aa: CASSTNRGRNYGYTF
cdr3_nt: TGTGCCAGCAGCACCAACAGGGGGCGCAACTATGGCTACACCTTC

v_call: TRBV2
clone_size: -
j_call: TRBJ2-1
d_call: TRBD1
cdr3_aa: CASSTGTGFNEQFF
cdr3_nt: TGTGCCAGCAGTACCGGGACAGGTTTCAATGAGCAGTTCTTC

v_call: TRBV6-6
clone_size: -
j_call: TRBJ2-5
d_call: TRBD1
cdr3_aa: CASSPLGQGAETQYF
cdr3_nt: TGTGCCAGCAGTCCTTTAGGACAGGGTGCGGAGACCCAGTACTTC

v_call: TRBV7-9
clone_size: -
j_call: TRBJ2-7
d_call: -
cdr3_aa: CASSLGSGGAEQYF
cdr3_nt: TGTGCCAGCAGCTTAGGTTCAGGAGGCGCCGAGCAGTACTTC

v_call: TRBV5-1
clone_size: -
j_call: TRBJ2-3
d_call: TRBD1
cdr3_aa: CASKNPGQGADTQYF
cdr3_nt: TGCGCCAGCAAGAACCCGGGACAGGGAGCAGATACGCAGTATTTT

v_call: TRBV3-1/TRBV3-2
clone_size: -
j_call: TRBJ1-1
d_call: -
cdr3_aa: CASSQDGAGTEAFF
cdr3_nt: TGTGCCAGCAGCCAAGATGGGGCAGGGACTGAAGCTTTCTTT

v_call: TRBV5-4
clone_size: -
j_call: TRBJ2-5
d_call: -
cdr3_aa: CASSLTGGETQYF
cdr3_nt: TGTGCCAGCAGCTTGACAGGTGGGGAGACCCAGTACTTC

v_call: TRBV3-1/TRBV3-2
clone_size: -
j_call: TRBJ2-3
d_call: TRBD2
cdr3_aa: CASSHGTRLYF
cdr3_nt: TGTGCCAGCAGCCACGGGACTAGACTCTATTTT

v_call: TRBV25-1
clone_size: -
j_call: TRBJ1-2
d_call: TRBD1
cdr3_aa: CASSDLGTEAYYYGYTF
cdr3_nt: TGTGCCAGCAGTGATTTAGGGACAGAAGCTTATTACTATGGCTACACCTTC

v_call: TRBV7-3
clone_size: -
j_call: TRBJ2-1
d_call: TRBD2
cdr3_aa: CASSAYSGGSSYNEQFF
cdr3_nt: TGTGCCAGCAGCGCCTATAGCGGGGGGAGCTCCTACAATGAGCAGTTCTTC

v_call: TRBV10-2
clone_size: -
j_call: TRBJ2-5
d_call: -
cdr3_aa: CASRAGTFEETQYF
cdr3_nt: TGCGCCAGCAGAGCTGGGACTTTCGAAGAGACCCAGTACTTC

v_call: TRBV5-1
clone_size: once
j_call: TRBJ2-6
d_call: -
cdr3_aa: CASGDLSGANVLTF
cdr3_nt: TGCGCCAGCGGAGACCTCTCTGGGGCCAACGTCCTGACTTTC

v_call: TRBV10-3
clone_size: -
j_call: TRBJ2-3
d_call: -
cdr3_aa: CAISEGAPNTDTQYF
cdr3_nt: TGTGCCATCAGTGAGGGGGCCCCCAACACAGATACGCAGTATTTT

v_call: TRBV5-1
clone_size: -
j_call: TRBJ2-1
d_call: -
cdr3_aa: CASSLDRGAGANEQFF
cdr3_nt: TGCGCCAGCAGCTTAGACAGGGGCGCGGGGGCCAATGAGCAGTTCTTC

v_call: TRBV14
clone_size: -
j_call: TRBJ1-2
d_call: -
cdr3_aa: CASSQDWAGADGYTF
cdr3_nt: TGTGCCAGCAGCCAAGATTGGGCAGGGGCAGATGGCTACACCTTC

v_call: TRBV20-1
clone_size: -
j_call: TRBJ2-1
d_call: -
cdr3_aa: CSASGDFLFF
cdr3_nt: TGCAGTGCTAGCGGGGACTTCCTTTTCTTC

v_call: TRBV19
clone_size: -
j_call: TRBJ1-1
d_call: -
cdr3_aa: CASSIATLAGTEAFF
cdr3_nt: TGTGCCAGTAGTATAGCGACCCTGGCGGGCACTGAAGCTTTCTTT

v_call: TRBV10-3
clone_size: -
j_call: TRBJ1-1
d_call: -
cdr3_aa: CASGGVMNTEAFF
cdr3_nt: TGTGCCTCGGGAGGGGTTATGAACACTGAAGCTTTCTTT

v_call: TRBV11-3
clone_size: -
j_call: TRBJ2-1
d_call: TRBD2
cdr3_aa: CASSLDGTSGRLSEQFF
cdr3_nt: TGTGCCAGCAGCTTAGATGGGACTAGCGGGAGACTTAGTGAGCAGTTCTTC

v_call: TRBV25-1
clone_size: -
j_call: TRBJ1-3
d_call: -
cdr3_aa: CASQGAGNTIYF
cdr3_nt: TGTGCCAGTCAGGGTGCCGGAAACACCATATATTTT

v_call: TRBV27
clone_size: once
j_call: TRBJ1-2
d_call: -
cdr3_aa: CASSLIWGDGYTF
cdr3_nt: TGTGCCAGCAGTTTAATCTGGGGCGATGGCTACACCTTC

v_call: TRBV29-1
clone_size: once
j_call: TRBJ1-3
d_call: -
cdr3_aa: CSVDRGRSTIYF
cdr3_nt: TGCAGCGTTGACAGAGGGCGTAGCACCATATATTTT

v_call: TRBV28
clone_size: -
j_call: TRBJ2-7
d_call: -
cdr3_aa: CASRYPLSYEQYF
cdr3_nt: TGTGCCAGCAGGTATCCACTCTCCTACGAGCAGTACTTC

v_call: TRBV7-6
clone_size: -
j_call: TRBJ2-2
d_call: TRBD1
cdr3_aa: CASSSSPGTVVGELFF
cdr3_nt: TGTGCCAGCAGCTCCTCCCCCGGGACAGTAGTAGGGGAGCTGTTTTTT

v_call: TRBV2
clone_size: once
j_call: TRBJ1-5
d_call: -
cdr3_aa: CASSDDKARTPQHF
cdr3_nt: TGTGCCAGCAGTGATGACAAGGCCCGTACGCCCCAGCATTTT

v_call: TRBV11-1
clone_size: -
j_call: TRBJ1-3
d_call: -
cdr3_aa: CASSLNRNTIYF
cdr3_nt: TGTGCCAGCAGCTTAAATCGGAACACCATATATTTT

v_call: TRBV2
clone_size: many
j_call: TRBJ1-5
d_call: -
cdr3_aa: CASSDAGRNSNQPQHF
cdr3_nt: TGTGCCAGCAGTGACGCGGGACGGAATAGCAATCAGCCCCAGCATTTT

v_call: TRBV5-5
clone_size: -
j_call: TRBJ2-2
d_call: TRBD2
cdr3_aa: CASSILAGGTGELFF
cdr3_nt: TGTGCCAGCAGCATCCTAGCGGGAGGCACCGGGGAGCTGTTTTTT

v_call: TRBV9
clone_size: -
j_call: TRBJ2-7
d_call: -
cdr3_aa: CASSPDTNTYEQYF
cdr3_nt: TGTGCCAGCAGCCCCGACACCAACACCTACGAGCAGTACTTC

v_call: TRBV7-3
clone_size: -
j_call: TRBJ2-7
d_call: TRBD1
cdr3_aa: CASSSQGVREQYF
cdr3_nt: TGTGCCAGCAGCTCACAGGGGGTGAGGGAGCAGTACTTC

v_call: TRBV11-2
clone_size: -
j_call: TRBJ2-7
d_call: TRBD2
cdr3_aa: CASSLGLAGVSDYEQYF
cdr3_nt: TGTGCCAGCAGCTTAGGGCTAGCGGGGGTTAGCGACTACGAGCAGTACTTC

v_call: TRBV19
clone_size: few
j_call: TRBJ1-2
d_call: TRBD1
cdr3_aa: CASGDRVYGYTF
cdr3_nt: TGTGCCAGTGGTGACAGGGTCTATGGCTACACCTTC

v_call: TRBV6-5
clone_size: -
j_call: TRBJ1-2
d_call: -
cdr3_aa: CASSHNIRQVYGYTF
cdr3_nt: TGTGCCAGCAGTCACAACATCAGACAGGTCTATGGCTACACCTTC

v_call: TRBV5-1
clone_size: -
j_call: TRBJ1-1
d_call: -
cdr3_aa: CASSFQGPWDTEAFF
cdr3_nt: TGCGCCAGCAGCTTCCAGGGCCCTTGGGACACTGAAGCTTTCTTT